This T cell receptor (beta chain) stems from a study of T cell responses to AZD1222 COVID-19 vaccine. The CDR3 length is 13 residues. Between the trimmed V and J ends, which lost 3 bases and 8 bases, there was a span of 10 bases. The germline gives CDR1 SGHVS, CDR2 FQNEAQ. Some clones are missing from TCRdb's copy, which holds only in-frame ones; the method was immunoSEQ multiplex PCR. This sample has more than 85,000 clones, with approximately 88% found just once. V usage is TRBV7-8 and J usage is TRBJ1-4, with D hard to call. The clonotype originates from an adult in good health. The source was peripheral blood, collected on day 0 of AZD1222 vaccination. The CDR3 is CASSFGLEEKLFF. In nucleotides, the CDR3 is TGTGCCAGCAGCTTCGGGTTAGAAGAAAAACTGTTTTTT.